The clone carrying this T cell receptor (beta chain) turned up a few times. These data originate in a study of response to subunit inactivated influenza vaccine. V gave up 6 bases and J gave up 7 bases; unmatched junction bases: 9. This CDR3 region has 14 residues. TCRdb called the RT-PCR reads again in MiXCR, with one record for every CDR3 protein. The repertoire holds around 600,000 distinct CDR3 sequences, with over 9% as singletons. Another study also made use of these data, one on T cells expressing NK-cell markers. That paper notes: The TCR beta cDNA came from 5'RACE template switching with UMIs. Of the CD8+ T cell pool in about six donors, roughly 1.0-8% was accounted for by dominant NKG2C+ clonotypes.

The gene calls are TRBV12-3 or TRBV12-4 and TRBJ2-7; 10 bases match TRBD1. The clonotype originates from a man between 50 and 59 years old who received an inactivated influenza vaccine. Sequenced here: PBMCs from blood, sampled on the day of vaccination. CDR3 bases: TGTGCCAGCAGACTCAGACAGGGGGCGGGGGAGCAGTACTTC. Encoded protein: CASRLRQGAGEQYF.